These 12 T cell receptor beta chains share one sample of origin, sequenced in a study of shared clonotypes between healthy human individuals. The repertoire was sequenced with immunoSEQ multiplex PCR; TCRdb's copy has only in-frame clones and lacks some. This sample has more than 900,000 clones; 75% to 80% occur once, and the top ten carry 0.55% to 0.7%. The specimen was memory CD4+ T cells from PBMCs. Indicated subset: CD45RA-negative fraction. These receptor sequences come from a man younger than 30 in good health. Some clones in this sample may be carry-over from other donors' samples.

Ten or more counts support this clone. The rearrangement links TRBV7-8 to TRBJ2-7; D is undetermined. Germline assignment: CDR1 SGHVS and CDR2 FQNEAQ. The CDR3 runs to 12 residues. V was trimmed by 5 bases and J by 5 bases, leaving 10 bases between them. This chain's CDR3 is CASSPHGDEQYF. The DNA for the CDR3 is TGTGCCAGCAGCCCCCATGGGGACGAGCAGTACTTC.

This clone was seen at least ten times. The chain carries TRBV5-6 and TRBJ2-7; TRBD1 agrees at 7 bases. This CDR3 is 14 amino acids long. J gave up 2 bases and V 3 bases, and 5 bases lay outside the gene matches. Germline V CDR1 and CDR2: SGHDT, YYEEEE. The CDR3 protein is CASSSGDSTYEQYF. CDR3 DNA: TGTGCCAGCAGCTCCGGGGACAGCACCTACGAGCAGTACTTC. The variable domain in full, completed from reference TRBV5-6 and TRBJ2-7, reads DAGVTQSPTHLIKTRGQQVTLRCSPKSGHDTVSWYQQALGQGPQFIFQYYEEEERQRGNFPDRFSGHQFPNYSSELNVNALLLGDSALYLCASSSGDSTYEQYFGPGTRLTVT.

The chain recombines TRBV7-9 with TRBJ1-1; no definite D call. Between the trimmed V and J ends, which lost 2 bases and 4 bases, there was a span of 5 bases. The germline V gene encodes CDR1 SEHNR and CDR2 FQNEAQ (reference sequence). This CDR3 has 12 residues. The CDR3 DNA reads as TGTGCCAGCAGCTTACAGGCCACTGAAGCTTTCTTT. Its translation: CASSLQATEAFF.

The gene calls are TRBV5-1 and TRBJ2-5, with D possibly being TRBD1 or TRBD2 (6 bases each). Germline CDR1 and CDR2: SGHRS and YFSETQ. CDR3 length equals 16 residues. V lost 0 bases to trimming and J lost 5 bases, with 17 bases between them. For the CDR3, the DNA is TGCGCCAGCAGCTTGGCCGGAATAGGGGGAGGTGAGACCCAGTACTTC. This translates into CASSLAGIGGGETQYF.

The chain joins TRBV28 to TRBJ2-7; 8 nucleotides agree with TRBD1. CDR3 length: 15 residues. The junction had 11 bases not matched to a gene; V was cut back by 2 bases and J by 8 bases. The germline V gene has CDR1 MDHEN and CDR2 SYDVKM. This CDR3 reads CASSLIDRGVLKQYF. CDR3 DNA: TGTGCCAGCAGTTTAATAGACAGGGGAGTCCTCAAGCAGTACTTC. Combining the CDR3 with reference TRBV28 and TRBJ2-7 gives the whole variable domain DVKVTQSSRYLVKRTGEKVFLECVQDMDHENMFWYRQDPGLGLRLIYFSYDVKMKEKGDIPEGYSVSREKKERFSLILESASTNQTSMYLCASSLIDRGVLKQYFGPGTRLTVT.

This clone has more than one count but fewer than ten. The chain employs TRBV5-1 and TRBJ2-1; 7 positions agree with TRBD1. Germline assignment: CDR1 SGHRS and CDR2 YFSETQ. The J segment lost 8 bases and the V segment lost 2 bases, leaving 7 bases of the junction unmatched. The CDR3 runs 14 residues. The CDR3 region has the DNA TGCGCCAGCAGCTTTACGGGACAGCCCGATGAGCAGTTCTTC. It translates to CASSFTGQPDEQFF.

The chain recombines TRBV18 with TRBJ2-2, with 9 bases that match TRBD1. CDR3 length: 14 amino acids. Germline trimming cut 6 bases from V and 4 bases from J; bases unmatched to any gene: 3. CDR1 is KGHSH, CDR2 LQKENI, per germline. CDR3 bases: TGTGCCAGCTCCAAGGGACAGGGCACCGGGGAGCTGTTTTTT. This encodes CASSKGQGTGELFF.

The chain carries TRBV19 and TRBJ2-1; D call uncertain. This CDR3 is 13 amino acids long. Germline values: CDR1 LNHDA, CDR2 SQIVND (reference sequence). Trimming pared 0 bases from V and 4 bases from J, leaving 4 bases between. CDR3 in amino acids: CASSIDGYNEQFF. The CDR3 DNA reads TGTGCCAGTAGTATAGACGGATACAATGAGCAGTTCTTC.

The V call is TRBV7-3, the J call TRBJ2-1, with 9 bases fitting TRBD2. The CDR3 loop spans 15 amino acids. Germline CDR1 is SGHTA and CDR2 is FQGTGA. V lost 6 bases and J lost 4; bases outside the gene matches: 7. CDR3 bases: TGTGCCAGCAGTGCGACTAGCGGCCCTTACAATGAGCAGTTCTTC. Translation: CASSATSGPYNEQFF.

The chain combines TRBV19 with TRBJ2-3, with D perhaps matching TRBD2 (6 bases). Germline V CDR1 and CDR2: LNHDA, SQIVND (reference sequence). This CDR3 is built from 15 residues. V was clipped by 4 bases and J by 8 bases, with 19 bases between them. The CDR3 DNA reads TGTGCCAGTAGTAAGGGGACTCCCATTCGGGGTACGCAGTATTTT. This translates into CASSKGTPIRGTQYF. Filled out from reference TRBV19 and TRBJ2-3, the complete variable domain reads DGGITQSPKYLFRKEGQNVTLSCEQNLNHDAMYWYRQDPGQGLRLIYYSQIVNDFQKGDIAEGYSVSREKKESFPLTVTSAQKNPTAFYLCASSKGTPIRGTQYFGPGTRLTVL.

This rearrangement joins TRBV6-1 to TRBJ2-2; D is unclear. Germline V lookup: CDR1 MNHNS, CDR2 SASEGT. The CDR3 runs 14 residues. Trimming took off 7 bases at V and 6 bases at J, with 15 bases between the two ends. The CDR3 DNA reads as TGTGCCAGCACCATACAAGGAAAAGCCGGGGAGCTGTTTTTT. It specifies CASTIQGKAGELFF.

The chain employs TRBV7-2 and TRBJ2-4; perhaps TRBD1 as D (7 bases). Germline CDR1 and CDR2: SGHTA and FQGNSA. V gave up 2 bases and J gave up 13 bases, with 21 bases separating them. The CDR3 covers 15 residues. In nucleotides, the CDR3 is TGTGCCAGCAGCTTAAGGGGGTCCCGACAGGGAGGCCAGTACTTC. It is translated as CASSLRGSRQGGQYF.